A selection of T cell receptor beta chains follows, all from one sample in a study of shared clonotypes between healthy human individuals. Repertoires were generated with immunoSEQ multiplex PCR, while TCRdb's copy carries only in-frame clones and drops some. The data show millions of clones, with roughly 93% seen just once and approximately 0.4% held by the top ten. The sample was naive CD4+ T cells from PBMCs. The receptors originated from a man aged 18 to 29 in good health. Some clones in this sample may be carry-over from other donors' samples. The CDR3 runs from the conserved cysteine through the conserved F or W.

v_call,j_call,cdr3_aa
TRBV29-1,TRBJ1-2,CSVDGTAKYGYTF
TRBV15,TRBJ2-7,CATSRGGVEQYF
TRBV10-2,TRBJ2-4,CASSETGGGTKNIQYF
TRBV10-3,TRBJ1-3,CAISVSSGNTIYF
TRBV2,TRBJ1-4,CASSTQGGLKEKLFF
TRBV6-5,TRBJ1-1,CASRDSLNTEAFF
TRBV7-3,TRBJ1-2,CASSLSGPYGYTF
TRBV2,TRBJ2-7,CASSEQGAGYEQYF
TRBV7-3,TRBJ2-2,CASSLNLLATGELFF
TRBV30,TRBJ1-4,CAWARDTANEKLFF
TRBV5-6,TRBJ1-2,CASSLGTYGYTF
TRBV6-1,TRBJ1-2,CASSEEVGRGRYGYTF
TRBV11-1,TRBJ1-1,CASSFSGTVNTEAFF
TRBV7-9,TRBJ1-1,CASSLAWGAPLNTEAFF
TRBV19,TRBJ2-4,CASSPRTGKNIQYF
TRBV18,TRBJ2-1,CASSESSYNEQFF
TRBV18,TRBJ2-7,CASSPVTSGYEQYF
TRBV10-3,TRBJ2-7,CATAGQGVTYEQYF
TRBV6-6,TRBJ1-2,CASSYSVTSNYGYTF
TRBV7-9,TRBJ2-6,CASSLGGDSNVLTF
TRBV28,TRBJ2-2,CASIDLERGNTGELFF
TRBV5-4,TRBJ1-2,CASSLDLQGSYGYTF
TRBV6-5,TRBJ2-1,CASRLAPSSYNEQFF
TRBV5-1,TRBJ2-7,CASSFLDPYYEQYF
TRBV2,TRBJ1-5,CASSDFRLGQPQHF
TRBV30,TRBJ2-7,CAWNTDEQYF
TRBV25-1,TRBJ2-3,CASSEFGFGRTDTQYF
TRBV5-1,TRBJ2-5,CASSLLGQGQETQYF
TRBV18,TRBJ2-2,CASSNPYRDGTGELFF